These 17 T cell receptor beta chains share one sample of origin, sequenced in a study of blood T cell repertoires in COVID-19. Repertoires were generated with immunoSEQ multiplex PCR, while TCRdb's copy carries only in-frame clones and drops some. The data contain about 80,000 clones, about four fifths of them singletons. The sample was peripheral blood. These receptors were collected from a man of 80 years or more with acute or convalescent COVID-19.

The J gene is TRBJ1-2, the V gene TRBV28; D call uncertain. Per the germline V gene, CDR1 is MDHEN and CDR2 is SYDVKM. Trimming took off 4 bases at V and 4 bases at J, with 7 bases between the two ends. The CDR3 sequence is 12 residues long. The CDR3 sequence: CASSSPSYGYTF. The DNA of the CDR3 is TGTGCCAGCAGTTCCCCTTCCTATGGCTACACCTTC.

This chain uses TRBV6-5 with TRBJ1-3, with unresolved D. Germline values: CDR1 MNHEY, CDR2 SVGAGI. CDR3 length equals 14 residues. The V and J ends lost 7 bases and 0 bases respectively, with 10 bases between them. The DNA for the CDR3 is TGTGCCAGCACGAATATCGGCTCTGGAAACACCATATATTTT. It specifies CASTNIGSGNTIYF.

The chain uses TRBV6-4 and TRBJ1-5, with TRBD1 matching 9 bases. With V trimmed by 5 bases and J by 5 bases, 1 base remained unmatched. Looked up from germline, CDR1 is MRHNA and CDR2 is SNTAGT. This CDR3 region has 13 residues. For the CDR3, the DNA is TGTGCCAGCAGTCGACAGGGGGATCAGCCCCAGCATTTT. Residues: CASSRQGDQPQHF.

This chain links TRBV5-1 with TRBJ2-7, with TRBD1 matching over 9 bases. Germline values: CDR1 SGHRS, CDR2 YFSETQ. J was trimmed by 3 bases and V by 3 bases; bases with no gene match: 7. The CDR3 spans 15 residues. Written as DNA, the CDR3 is TGCGCCAGCAGCTCTTTAGGGACAGGGCTCTACGAGCAGTACTTC. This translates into CASSSLGTGLYEQYF.

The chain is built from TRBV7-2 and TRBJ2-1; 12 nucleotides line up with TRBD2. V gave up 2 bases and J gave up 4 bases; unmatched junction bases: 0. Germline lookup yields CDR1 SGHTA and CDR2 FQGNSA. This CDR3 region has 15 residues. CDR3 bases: TGTGCCAGCAGCTTAACTAGCGGGGGGTACAATGAGCAGTTCTTC. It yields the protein CASSLTSGGYNEQFF.

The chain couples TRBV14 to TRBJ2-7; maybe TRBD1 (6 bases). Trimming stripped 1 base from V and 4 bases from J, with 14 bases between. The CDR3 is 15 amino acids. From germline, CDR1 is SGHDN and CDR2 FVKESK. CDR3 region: CASSQVVAGTYEQYF. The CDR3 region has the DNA TGTGCCAGCAGCCAAGTAGTTGCAGGGACATACGAGCAGTACTTC.

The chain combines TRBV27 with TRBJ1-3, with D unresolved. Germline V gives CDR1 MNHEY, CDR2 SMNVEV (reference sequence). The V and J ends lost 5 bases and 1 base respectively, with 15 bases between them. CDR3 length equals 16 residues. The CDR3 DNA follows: TGTGCCAGCAGTCCCAGGAGGGTCTTGTCTGGAAACACCATATATTTT. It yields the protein CASSPRRVLSGNTIYF.

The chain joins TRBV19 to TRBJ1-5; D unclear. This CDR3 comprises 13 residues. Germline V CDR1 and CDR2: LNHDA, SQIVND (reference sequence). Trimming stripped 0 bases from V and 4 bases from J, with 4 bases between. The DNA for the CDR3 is TGTGCCAGTAGTATAGACGGGAATCAGCCCCAGCATTTT. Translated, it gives CASSIDGNQPQHF.

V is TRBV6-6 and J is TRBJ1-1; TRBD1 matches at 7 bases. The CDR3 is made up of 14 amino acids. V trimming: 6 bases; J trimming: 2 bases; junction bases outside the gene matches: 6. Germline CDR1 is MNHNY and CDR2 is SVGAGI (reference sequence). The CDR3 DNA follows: TGTGCCAGCAGACTAGGGGGCCCTAACACTGAAGCTTTCTTT. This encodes CASRLGGPNTEAFF.

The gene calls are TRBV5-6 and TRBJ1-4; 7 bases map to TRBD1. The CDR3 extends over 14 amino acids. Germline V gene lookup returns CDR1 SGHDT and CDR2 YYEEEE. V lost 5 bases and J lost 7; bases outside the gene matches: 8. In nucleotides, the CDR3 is TGTGCCAGCAGGGAGGGGGCGAATGGTGAAAAACTGTTTTTT. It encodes CASREGANGEKLFF. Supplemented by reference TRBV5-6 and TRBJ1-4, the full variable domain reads DAGVTQSPTHLIKTRGQQVTLRCSPKSGHDTVSWYQQALGQGPQFIFQYYEEEERQRGNFPDRFSGHQFPNYSSELNVNALLLGDSALYLCASREGANGEKLFFGSGTQLSVL.

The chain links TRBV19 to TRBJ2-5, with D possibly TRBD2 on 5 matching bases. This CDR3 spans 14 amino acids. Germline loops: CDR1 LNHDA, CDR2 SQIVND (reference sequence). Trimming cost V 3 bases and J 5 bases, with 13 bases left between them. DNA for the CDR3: TGTGCCAGTAGTATCGCAGGCGGGCCCGAGACCCAGTACTTC. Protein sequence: CASSIAGGPETQYF.

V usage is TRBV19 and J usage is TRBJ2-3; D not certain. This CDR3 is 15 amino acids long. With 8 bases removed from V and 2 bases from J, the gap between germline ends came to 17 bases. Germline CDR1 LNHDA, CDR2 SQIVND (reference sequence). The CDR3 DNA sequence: TGTGCCAGTTCCCCGGGTAGTCCCCCCACAGATACGCAGTATTTT. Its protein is CASSPGSPPTDTQYF. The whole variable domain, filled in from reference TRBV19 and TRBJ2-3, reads DGGITQSPKYLFRKEGQNVTLSCEQNLNHDAMYWYRQDPGQGLRLIYYSQIVNDFQKGDIAEGYSVSREKKESFPLTVTSAQKNPTAFYLCASSPGSPPTDTQYFGPGTRLTVL.

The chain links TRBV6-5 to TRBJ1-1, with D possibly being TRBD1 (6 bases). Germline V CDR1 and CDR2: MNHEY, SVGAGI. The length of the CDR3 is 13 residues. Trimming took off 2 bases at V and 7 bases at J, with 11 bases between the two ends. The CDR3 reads CASSYGGAFEAFF. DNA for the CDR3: TGTGCCAGCAGTTACGGGGGGGCGTTTGAAGCTTTCTTT.

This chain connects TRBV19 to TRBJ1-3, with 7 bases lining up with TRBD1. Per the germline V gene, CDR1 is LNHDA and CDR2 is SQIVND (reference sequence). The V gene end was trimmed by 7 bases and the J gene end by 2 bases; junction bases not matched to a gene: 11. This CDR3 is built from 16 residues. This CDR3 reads CASTPPTGIPGNTIYF. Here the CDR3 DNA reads TGTGCCAGTACCCCCCCGACAGGGATCCCTGGAAACACCATATATTTT.

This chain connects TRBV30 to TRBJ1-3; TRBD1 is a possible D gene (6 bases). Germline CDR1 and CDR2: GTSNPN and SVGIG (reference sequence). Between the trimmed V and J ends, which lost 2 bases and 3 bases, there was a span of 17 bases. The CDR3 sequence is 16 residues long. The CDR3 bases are TGTGCCTGGAGTACCAAGGTGGGGGCAGTTGGAAACACCATATATTTT. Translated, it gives CAWSTKVGAVGNTIYF.

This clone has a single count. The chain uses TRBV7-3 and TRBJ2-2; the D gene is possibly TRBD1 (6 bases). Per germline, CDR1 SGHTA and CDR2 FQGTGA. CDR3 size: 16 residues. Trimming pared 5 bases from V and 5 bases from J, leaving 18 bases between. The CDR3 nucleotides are TGTGCCAGCAGCCGATTTGAGGGACAAAAGACCGGGGAGCTGTTTTTT. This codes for CASSRFEGQKTGELFF.

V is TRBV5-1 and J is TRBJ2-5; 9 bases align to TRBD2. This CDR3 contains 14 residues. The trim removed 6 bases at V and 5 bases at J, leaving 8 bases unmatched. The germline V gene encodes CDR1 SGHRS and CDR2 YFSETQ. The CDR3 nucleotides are TGCGCCAGCACTGTGATAGCGGGGGCGGAGACCCAGTACTTC. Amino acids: CASTVIAGAETQYF.